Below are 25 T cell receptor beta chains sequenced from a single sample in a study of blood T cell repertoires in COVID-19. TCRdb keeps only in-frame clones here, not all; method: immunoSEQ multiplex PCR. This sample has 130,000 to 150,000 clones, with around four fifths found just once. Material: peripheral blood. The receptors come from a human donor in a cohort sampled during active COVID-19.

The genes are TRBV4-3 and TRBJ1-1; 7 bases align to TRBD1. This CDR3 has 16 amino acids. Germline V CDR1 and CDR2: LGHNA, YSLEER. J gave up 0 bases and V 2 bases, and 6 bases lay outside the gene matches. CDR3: CASSQSMDRLNTEAFF. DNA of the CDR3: TGCGCCAGCAGCCAATCAATGGACAGGCTGAACACTGAAGCTTTCTTT.

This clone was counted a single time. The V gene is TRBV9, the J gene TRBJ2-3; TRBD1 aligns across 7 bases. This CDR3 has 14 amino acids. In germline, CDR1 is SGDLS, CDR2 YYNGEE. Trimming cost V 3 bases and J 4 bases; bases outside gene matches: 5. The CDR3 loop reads CASSEGGWADTQYF. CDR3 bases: TGTGCCAGCAGCGAAGGGGGCTGGGCAGATACGCAGTATTTT.

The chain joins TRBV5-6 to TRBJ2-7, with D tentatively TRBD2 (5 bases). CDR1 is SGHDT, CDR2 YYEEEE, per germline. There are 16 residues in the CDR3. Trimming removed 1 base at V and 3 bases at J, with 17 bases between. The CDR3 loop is CASSLRGMRSNYEQYF. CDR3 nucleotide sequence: TGTGCCAGCAGCTTGCGGGGTATGAGGTCCAACTACGAGCAGTACTTC. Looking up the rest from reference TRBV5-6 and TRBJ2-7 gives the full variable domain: DAGVTQSPTHLIKTRGQQVTLRCSPKSGHDTVSWYQQALGQGPQFIFQYYEEEERQRGNFPDRFSGHQFPNYSSELNVNALLLGDSALYLCASSLRGMRSNYEQYFGPGTRLTVT.

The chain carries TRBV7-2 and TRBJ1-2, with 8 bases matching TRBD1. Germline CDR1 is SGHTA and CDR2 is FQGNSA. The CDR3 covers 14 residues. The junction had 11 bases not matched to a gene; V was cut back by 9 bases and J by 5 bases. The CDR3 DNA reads TGTGCCAGTGATCTCCGGGACAGGATTTATGGCTACACCTTC. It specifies CASDLRDRIYGYTF.

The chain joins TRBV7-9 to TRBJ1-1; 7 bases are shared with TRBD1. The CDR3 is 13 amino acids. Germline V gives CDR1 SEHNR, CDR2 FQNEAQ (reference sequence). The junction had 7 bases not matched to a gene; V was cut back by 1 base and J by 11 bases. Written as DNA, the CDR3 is TGTGCCAGCAGCTTAGTCGGGCAGGGGGTTGCTTTCTTT. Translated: CASSLVGQGVAFF.

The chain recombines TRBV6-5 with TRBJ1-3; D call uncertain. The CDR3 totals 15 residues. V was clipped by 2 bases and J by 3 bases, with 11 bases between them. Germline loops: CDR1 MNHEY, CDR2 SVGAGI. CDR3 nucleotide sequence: TGTGCCAGCAGTTACCCCGGGGTTAGTGGAAACACCATATATTTT. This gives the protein CASSYPGVSGNTIYF.

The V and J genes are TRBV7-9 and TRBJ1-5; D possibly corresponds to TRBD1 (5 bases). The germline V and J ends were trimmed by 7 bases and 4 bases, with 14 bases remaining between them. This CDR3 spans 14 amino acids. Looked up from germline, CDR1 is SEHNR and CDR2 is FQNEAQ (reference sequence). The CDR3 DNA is TGTGCCAGCACCCAAGGGCAGGGTAATCAGCCCCAGCATTTT. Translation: CASTQGQGNQPQHF.

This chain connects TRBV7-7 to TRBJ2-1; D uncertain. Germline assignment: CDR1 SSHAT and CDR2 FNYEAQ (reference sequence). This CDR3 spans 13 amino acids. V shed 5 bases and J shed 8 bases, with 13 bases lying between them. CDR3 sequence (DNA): TGTGCCAGCAGCCCTCAAGGCGGTTATGAGCAGTTCTTC. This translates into CASSPQGGYEQFF. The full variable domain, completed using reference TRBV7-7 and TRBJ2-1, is GAGVSQSPRYKVTKRGQDVTLRCDPISSHATLYWYQQALGQGPEFLTYFNYEAQPDKSGLPSDRFSAERPEGSISTLTIQRTEQRDSAMYRCASSPQGGYEQFFGPGTRLTVL.

The CDR3 bases are TGTGCCAGCTCACCCAGACAGGGGTCGAGCGTGGATGACTACACCTTC. Its protein is CASSPRQGSSVDDYTF. This sequence joins TRBV18 and TRBJ1-2; 8 positions agree with TRBD1. The CDR3 totals 16 residues. Germline CDR1 KGHSH, CDR2 LQKENI. V trimming: 3 bases; J trimming: 10 bases; junction bases outside the gene matches: 16.

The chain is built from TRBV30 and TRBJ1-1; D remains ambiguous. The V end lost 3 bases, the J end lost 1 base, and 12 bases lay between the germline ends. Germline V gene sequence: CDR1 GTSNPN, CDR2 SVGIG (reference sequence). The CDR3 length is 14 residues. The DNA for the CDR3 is TGTGCCTGGAGGCCTCGGGTTCCGAACACTGAAGCTTTCTTT. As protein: CAWRPRVPNTEAFF.

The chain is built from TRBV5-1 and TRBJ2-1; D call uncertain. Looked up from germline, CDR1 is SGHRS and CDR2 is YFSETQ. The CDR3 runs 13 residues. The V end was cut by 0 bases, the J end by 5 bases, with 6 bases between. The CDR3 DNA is TGCGCCAGCAGCTTGGGAGTGAACAATGAGCAGTTCTTC. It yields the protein CASSLGVNNEQFF. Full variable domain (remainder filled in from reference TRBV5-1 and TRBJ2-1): KAGVTQTPRYLIKTRGQQVTLSCSPISGHRSVSWYQQTPGQGLQFLFEYFSETQRNKGNFPGRFSGRQFSNSRSEMNVSTLELGDSALYLCASSLGVNNEQFFGPGTRLTVL.

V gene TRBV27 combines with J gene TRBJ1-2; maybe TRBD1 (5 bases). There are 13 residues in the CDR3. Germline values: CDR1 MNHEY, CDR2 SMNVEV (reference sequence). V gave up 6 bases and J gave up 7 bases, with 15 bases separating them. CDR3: CASRPGGVSGYTF. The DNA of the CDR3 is TGTGCCAGCAGGCCTGGGGGGGTCAGTGGCTACACCTTC.

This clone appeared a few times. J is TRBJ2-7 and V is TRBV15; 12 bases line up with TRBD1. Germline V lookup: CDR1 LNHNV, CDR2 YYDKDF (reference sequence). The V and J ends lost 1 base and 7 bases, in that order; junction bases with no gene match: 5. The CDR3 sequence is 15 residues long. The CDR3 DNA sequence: TGTGCCACCAGCAGAGGTGGGACAGGGGGCCGGGAGCAGTACTTC. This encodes CATSRGGTGGREQYF. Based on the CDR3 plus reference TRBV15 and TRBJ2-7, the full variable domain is DAMVIQNPRYQVTQFGKPVTLSCSQTLNHNVMYWYQQKSSQAPKLLFHYYDKDFNNEADTPDNFQSRRPNTSFCFLDIRSPGLGDTAMYLCATSRGGTGGREQYFGPGTRLTVT.

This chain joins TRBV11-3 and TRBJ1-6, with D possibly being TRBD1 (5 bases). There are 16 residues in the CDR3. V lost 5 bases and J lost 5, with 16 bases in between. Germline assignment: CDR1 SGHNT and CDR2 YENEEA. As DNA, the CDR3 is TGTGCCAGCAGCACCCCCTCGGAGGGGCATAATTCACCCCTCCACTTT. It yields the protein CASSTPSEGHNSPLHF.

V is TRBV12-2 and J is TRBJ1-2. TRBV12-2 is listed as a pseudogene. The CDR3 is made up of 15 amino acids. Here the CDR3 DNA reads TGTGCAAGTCGCTTAGGGAGGGACGGACTCTATGGCTACACCTTC. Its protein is CASRLGRDGLYGYTF.

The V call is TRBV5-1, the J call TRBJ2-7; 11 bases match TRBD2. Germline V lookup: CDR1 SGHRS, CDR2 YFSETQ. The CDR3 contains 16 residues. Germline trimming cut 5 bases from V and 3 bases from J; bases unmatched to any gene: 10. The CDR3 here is CASRPSGGSGYYEQYF. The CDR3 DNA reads TGCGCCAGCAGGCCTAGCGGGGGGTCCGGATACTACGAGCAGTACTTC.

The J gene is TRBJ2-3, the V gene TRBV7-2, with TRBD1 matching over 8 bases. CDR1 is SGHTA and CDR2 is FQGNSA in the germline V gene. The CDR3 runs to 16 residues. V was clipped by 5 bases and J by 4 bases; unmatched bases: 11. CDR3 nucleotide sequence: TGTGCCAGCAGCGTCCGACAGGGGATTCTTCCAGATACGCAGTATTTT. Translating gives CASSVRQGILPDTQYF.

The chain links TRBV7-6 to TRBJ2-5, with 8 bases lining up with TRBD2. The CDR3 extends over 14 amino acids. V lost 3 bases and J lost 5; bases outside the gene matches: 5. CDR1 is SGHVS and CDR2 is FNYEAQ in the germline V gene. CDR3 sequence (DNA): TGTGCCAGCAGCTTTGTAGCGGGGAGTGAGACCCAGTACTTC. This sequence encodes CASSFVAGSETQYF.

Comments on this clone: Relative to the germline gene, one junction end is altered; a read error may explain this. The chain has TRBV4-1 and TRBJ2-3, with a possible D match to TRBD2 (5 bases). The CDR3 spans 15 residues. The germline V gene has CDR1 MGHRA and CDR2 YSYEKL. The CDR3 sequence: CASSHKTASRDTQYF. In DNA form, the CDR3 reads TGCGCCAGCAGCCACAAAACGGCTAGCAGAGATACGCAGTATTTT.

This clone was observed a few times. The CDR3 region is CASIFTGENTEAFF. CDR3 nucleotides: TGTGCCAGCATTTTTACAGGAGAGAACACTGAAGCTTTCTTT. V usage is TRBV2 and J usage is TRBJ1-1; the D gene is possibly TRBD1 (5 bases). The length of the CDR3 is 14 residues. Trimming stripped 7 bases from V and 1 base from J, with 13 bases between. CDR1 and CDR2 from the germline V gene are SNHLY and FYNNEI.

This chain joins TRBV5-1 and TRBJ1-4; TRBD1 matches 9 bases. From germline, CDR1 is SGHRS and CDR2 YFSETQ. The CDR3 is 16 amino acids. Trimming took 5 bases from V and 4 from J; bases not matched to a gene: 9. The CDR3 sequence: CASRSDRGGGNEKLFF. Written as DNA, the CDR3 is TGCGCCAGCAGGTCGGACAGGGGAGGAGGTAATGAAAAACTGTTTTTT. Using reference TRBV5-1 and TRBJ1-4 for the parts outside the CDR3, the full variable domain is KAGVTQTPRYLIKTRGQQVTLSCSPISGHRSVSWYQQTPGQGLQFLFEYFSETQRNKGNFPGRFSGRQFSNSRSEMNVSTLELGDSALYLCASRSDRGGGNEKLFFGSGTQLSVL.

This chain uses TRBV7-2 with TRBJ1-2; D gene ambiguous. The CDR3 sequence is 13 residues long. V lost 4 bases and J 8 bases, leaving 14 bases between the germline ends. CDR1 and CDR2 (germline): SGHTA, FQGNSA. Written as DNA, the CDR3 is TGTGCCAGCAGCTCAATTGCTATGTCGGGCTACACCTTC. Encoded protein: CASSSIAMSGYTF.

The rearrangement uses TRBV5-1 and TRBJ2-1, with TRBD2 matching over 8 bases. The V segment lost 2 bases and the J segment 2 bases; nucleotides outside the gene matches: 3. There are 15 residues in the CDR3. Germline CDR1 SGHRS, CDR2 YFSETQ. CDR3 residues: CASSFSGGPYNEQFF. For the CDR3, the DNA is TGCGCCAGCAGCTTTTCGGGGGGGCCCTACAATGAGCAGTTCTTC.

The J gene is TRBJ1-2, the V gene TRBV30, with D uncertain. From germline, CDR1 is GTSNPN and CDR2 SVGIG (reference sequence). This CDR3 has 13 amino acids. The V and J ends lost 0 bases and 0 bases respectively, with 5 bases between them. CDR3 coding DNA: TGTGCCTGGAGTGTTTCTACTAACTATGGCTACACCTTC. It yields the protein CAWSVSTNYGYTF. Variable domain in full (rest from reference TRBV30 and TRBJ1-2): SQTIHQWPATLVQPVGSPLSLECTVEGTSNPNLYWYRQAAGRGLQLLFYSVGIGQISSEVPQNLSASRPQDRQFILSSKKLLLSDSGFYLCAWSVSTNYGYTFGSGTRLTVV.

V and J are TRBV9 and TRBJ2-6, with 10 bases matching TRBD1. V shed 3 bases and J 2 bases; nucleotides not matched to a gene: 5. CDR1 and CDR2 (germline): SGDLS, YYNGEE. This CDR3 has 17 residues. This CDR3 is CASSATGGVAGANVLTF. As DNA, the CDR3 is TGTGCCAGCAGCGCGACAGGGGGCGTGGCTGGGGCCAACGTCCTGACTTTC.